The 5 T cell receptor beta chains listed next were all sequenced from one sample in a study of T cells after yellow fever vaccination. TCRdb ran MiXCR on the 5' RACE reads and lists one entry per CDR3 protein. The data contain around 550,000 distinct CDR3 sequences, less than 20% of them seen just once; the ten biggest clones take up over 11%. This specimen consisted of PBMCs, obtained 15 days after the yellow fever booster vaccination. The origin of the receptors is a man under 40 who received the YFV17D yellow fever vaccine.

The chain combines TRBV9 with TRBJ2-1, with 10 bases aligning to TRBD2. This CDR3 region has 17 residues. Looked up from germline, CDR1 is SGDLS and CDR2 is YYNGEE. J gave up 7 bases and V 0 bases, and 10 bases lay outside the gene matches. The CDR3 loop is CASSVGGRASGSNEQFF. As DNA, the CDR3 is TGTGCCAGCAGCGTAGGAGGGAGGGCTAGCGGGAGTAATGAGCAGTTCTTC.

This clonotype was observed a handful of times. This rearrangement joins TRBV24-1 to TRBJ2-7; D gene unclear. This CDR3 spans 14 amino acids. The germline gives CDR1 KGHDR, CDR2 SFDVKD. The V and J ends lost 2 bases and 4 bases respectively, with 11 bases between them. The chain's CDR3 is CATSDSLRIYEQYF. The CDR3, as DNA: TGTGCCACCAGTGATTCTTTACGTATATACGAGCAGTACTTC.

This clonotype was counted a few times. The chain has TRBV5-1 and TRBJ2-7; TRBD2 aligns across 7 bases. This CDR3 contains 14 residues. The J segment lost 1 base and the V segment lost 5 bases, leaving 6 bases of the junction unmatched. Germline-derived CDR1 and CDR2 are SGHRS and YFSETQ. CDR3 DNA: TGCGCCAGCAGAGAGCGGGGCTATTCCTACGAGCAGTACTTC. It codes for CASRERGYSYEQYF.

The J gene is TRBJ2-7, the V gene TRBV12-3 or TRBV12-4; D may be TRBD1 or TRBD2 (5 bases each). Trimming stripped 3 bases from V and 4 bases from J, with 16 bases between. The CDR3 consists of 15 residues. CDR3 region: CASSFSGQGGYEQYF. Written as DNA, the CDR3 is TGTGCCAGCAGTTTCTCGGGGCAGGGTGGATACGAGCAGTACTTC.

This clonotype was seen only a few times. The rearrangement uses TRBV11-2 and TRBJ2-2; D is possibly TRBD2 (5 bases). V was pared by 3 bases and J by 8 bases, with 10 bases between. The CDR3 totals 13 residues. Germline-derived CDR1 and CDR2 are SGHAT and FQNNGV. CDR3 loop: CASSFLLAGELFF. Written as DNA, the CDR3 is TGTGCCAGCAGCTTCCTGCTAGCTGGGGAGCTGTTTTTT.